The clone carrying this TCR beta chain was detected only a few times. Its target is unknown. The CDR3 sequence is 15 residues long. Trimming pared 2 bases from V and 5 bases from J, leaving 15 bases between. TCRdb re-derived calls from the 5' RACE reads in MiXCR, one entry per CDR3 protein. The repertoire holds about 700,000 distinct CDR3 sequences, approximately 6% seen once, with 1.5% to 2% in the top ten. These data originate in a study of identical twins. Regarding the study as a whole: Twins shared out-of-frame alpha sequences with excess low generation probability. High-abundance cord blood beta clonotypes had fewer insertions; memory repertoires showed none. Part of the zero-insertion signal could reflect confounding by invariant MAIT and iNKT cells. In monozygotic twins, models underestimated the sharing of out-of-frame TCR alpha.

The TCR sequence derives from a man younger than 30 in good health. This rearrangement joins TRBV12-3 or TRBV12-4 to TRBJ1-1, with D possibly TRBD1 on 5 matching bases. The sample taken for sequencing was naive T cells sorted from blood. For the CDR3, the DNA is TGTGCCAGCAGTTTACCGTGGGGCCCTGCTACTGAAGCTTTCTTT. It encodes CASSLPWGPATEAFF.